The 28 T cell receptor beta chains in this list originate from one sample, sequenced in a study of T cell clonotyping in hematopoietic cell transplantation. The assay was immunoSEQ multiplex PCR, and TCRdb's table has in-frame clones only and misses some. The data hold approximately 70,000 clones, with roughly 94% observed a single time. The sequencing input was peripheral blood mononuclear cells. All receptors derive from a man in his forties or fifties in good health. Some clones in this sample may be carry-over from other donors' samples.

V is TRBV4-2 and J is TRBJ2-1, with a weak D call TRBD2 (5 bases). Trimming took off 2 bases at V and 5 bases at J, with 10 bases between the two ends. Germline V lookup: CDR1 LGHNA, CDR2 YNFKEQ. The CDR3 sequence is 14 residues long. For the CDR3, the DNA is TGTGCCAGCAGCCAACCCCGGCGGGACAATGAGCAGTTCTTC. Translation: CASSQPRRDNEQFF.

The count of this clone is one. The chain employs TRBV7-2 and TRBJ2-5; the D gene is possibly TRBD2 (5 bases). Germline values: CDR1 SGHTA, CDR2 FQGNSA. The CDR3 length is 13 residues. V was trimmed by 4 bases and J by 5 bases, leaving 11 bases between them. DNA of the CDR3: TGTGCCAGCAGCTCAGTAGCGCGCGAGACCCAGTACTTC. As protein: CASSSVARETQYF.

The chain uses TRBV9 and TRBJ2-3, with D tentatively TRBD2 (6 bases). Germline V gene lookup returns CDR1 SGDLS and CDR2 YYNGEE. With 2 bases removed from V and 0 bases from J, the gap between germline ends came to 10 bases. CDR3 length equals 15 residues. The CDR3 DNA follows: TGTGCCAGCAGCGTTGGGACTCTGAGCACAGATACGCAGTATTTT. As protein: CASSVGTLSTDTQYF.

V usage is TRBV5-1 and J usage is TRBJ1-2; D not resolved. The V and J ends lost 4 bases and 3 bases respectively, with 16 bases between them. CDR1 and CDR2 (germline): SGHRS, YFSETQ. The CDR3 is 15 amino acids. CDR3 protein: CASSPTLHGDYGYTF. CDR3 nucleotide sequence: TGCGCCAGCAGCCCAACCCTACACGGGGACTATGGCTACACCTTC.

V and J are TRBV6-5 and TRBJ1-4; D is unresolved. V dropped 7 bases and J dropped 0 bases, with 12 bases sitting between them. The length of the CDR3 is 15 residues. Germline V gives CDR1 MNHEY, CDR2 SVGAGI. This CDR3 reads CASTALAATNEKLFF. The CDR3 region has the DNA TGTGCCAGCACCGCGCTAGCTGCAACTAATGAAAAACTGTTTTTT.

The chain links TRBV7-2 to TRBJ2-7; 8 bases line up with TRBD1. The CDR3 consists of 14 residues. Germline V gene data show CDR1 as SGHTA and CDR2 as FQGNSA. V shed 7 bases and J 6 bases; nucleotides not matched to a gene: 11. CDR3 region: CASTSDRAFAEQYF. DNA for the CDR3: TGTGCCAGCACCTCGGACAGGGCATTTGCCGAGCAGTACTTC.

The chain couples TRBV7-2 to TRBJ2-7; TRBD1 matches 10 bases. CDR1 SGHTA and CDR2 FQGNSA come from the germline V gene. This CDR3 contains 15 residues. V lost 3 bases, J lost 4 bases, and 6 bases stayed unmatched. The DNA of the CDR3 is TGTGCCAGCAGCTTTCAGGGACAGGGGTTGTACGAGCAGTACTTC. This translates into CASSFQGQGLYEQYF.

CDR3 protein: CASSLGQLATPDTQYF. In DNA, the CDR3 is TGCGCCAGCAGCTTGGGACAGTTGGCCACCCCAGATACGCAGTATTTT. This chain links TRBV5-1 with TRBJ2-3; TRBD1 is a possible D gene (5 bases). V lost 0 bases, J lost 4 bases, and 15 bases lay in between. The CDR3 totals 16 residues. Germline V lookup: CDR1 SGHRS, CDR2 YFSETQ.

V and J are TRBV19 and TRBJ2-7; 9 nucleotides agree with TRBD1. Trimming removed 1 base from V and 5 bases from J; junction bases left unmatched: 9. Germline lookup yields CDR1 LNHDA and CDR2 SQIVND (reference sequence). This CDR3 region has 16 residues. The CDR3 reads CASSIVAGTGSHEQYF. CDR3 nucleotides: TGTGCCAGTAGTATAGTAGCCGGGACAGGGTCCCACGAGCAGTACTTC.

The rearrangement uses TRBV28 and TRBJ1-1; 7 bases are a match to TRBD1. The CDR3 is 13 residues long. CDR1 and CDR2 (germline): MDHEN, SYDVKM. J lost 3 bases, V lost 5 bases, and 3 bases had no gene match. Here the CDR3 reads CASSRDSHTEAFF. DNA for the CDR3: TGTGCCAGCAGTAGGGACAGCCACACTGAAGCTTTCTTT. Supplemented by reference TRBV28 and TRBJ1-1, the full variable domain reads DVKVTQSSRYLVKRTGEKVFLECVQDMDHENMFWYRQDPGLGLRLIYFSYDVKMKEKGDIPEGYSVSREKKERFSLILESASTNQTSMYLCASSRDSHTEAFFGQGTRLTVV.

The chain links TRBV13 to TRBJ1-6; D ambiguous. This CDR3 is built from 15 residues. V was trimmed by 5 bases and J by 7 bases, leaving 15 bases between them. Germline values: CDR1 PRHDT, CDR2 FYEKMQ (reference sequence). CDR3 nucleotides: TGTGCCAGCAGCCTCAACCGGGCCTCAAATTCACCCCTCCACTTT. As protein: CASSLNRASNSPLHF.

The gene calls are TRBV28 and TRBJ2-3; the D is unclear. The CDR3 extends over 20 amino acids. Germline V gives CDR1 MDHEN, CDR2 SYDVKM. The V end lost 2 bases, the J end lost 0 bases, and 24 bases lay between the germline ends. The CDR3 nucleotides are TGTGCCAGCAGTTTAAAGTACCGGCGCGAAGACTCTTCTAGCACAGATACGCAGTATTTT. It translates to CASSLKYRREDSSSTDTQYF.

This chain joins TRBV6-1 and TRBJ1-3; D gene uncertain. Germline V gene lookup returns CDR1 MNHNS and CDR2 SASEGT. V lost 1 base to trimming and J lost 4 bases, with 11 bases between them. The CDR3 is 15 residues long. The CDR3 region is CASSEERVAGNTIYF. CDR3 nucleotide sequence: TGTGCCAGCAGTGAAGAAAGGGTAGCGGGAAACACCATATATTTT.

V usage is TRBV11-2 and J usage is TRBJ2-4; 8 bases match TRBD1. V shed 6 bases and J 9 bases; nucleotides not matched to a gene: 7. The CDR3 is 13 residues long. Germline V gene lookup returns CDR1 SGHAT and CDR2 FQNNGV. The CDR3 here is CASSADRVSIQYF. The CDR3 nucleotides read TGTGCCAGCAGTGCGGACAGGGTGAGCATTCAGTACTTC. The full variable domain, its missing parts supplied by reference TRBV11-2 and TRBJ2-4, is EAGVAQSPRYKIIEKRQSVAFWCNPISGHATLYWYQQILGQGPKLLIQFQNNGVVDDSQLPKDRFSAERLKGVDSTLKIQPAKLEDSAVYLCASSADRVSIQYFGAGTRLSVL.

J is TRBJ2-1 and V is TRBV6-5, with 8 bases lining up with TRBD1. Germline V gene data show CDR1 as MNHEY and CDR2 as SVGAGI. V was pared by 7 bases and J by 2 bases, with 7 bases of the junction left unmatched. The CDR3 is 15 residues long. Here the CDR3 DNA reads TGTGCCAGCAACCCGACAGGGGCCGCCTACAATGAGCAGTTCTTC. Its translation: CASNPTGAAYNEQFF.

The chain uses TRBV30 and TRBJ1-1; perhaps TRBD1 as D (6 bases). V gave up 5 bases and J gave up 1 base, with 14 bases separating them. The CDR3 sequence is 14 residues long. Germline V CDR1 and CDR2: GTSNPN, SVGIG (reference sequence). CDR3 amino acids: CAWGGIQGNTEAFF. In DNA, the CDR3 is TGTGCCTGGGGGGGTATACAGGGGAACACTGAAGCTTTCTTT.

V usage is TRBV5-4 and J usage is TRBJ2-3, with TRBD2 matching 9 bases. This CDR3 has 16 amino acids. CDR1 is SGHNT and CDR2 is YYREEE in the germline V gene (reference sequence). Trimming removed 1 base from V and 0 bases from J; junction bases left unmatched: 3. The CDR3: CASSLRTSGSTDTQYF. DNA of the CDR3: TGTGCCAGCAGCTTGAGAACTAGCGGGAGCACAGATACGCAGTATTTT.

The CDR3 sequence: CASSSLGSPDTQYF. DNA of the CDR3: TGTGCCAGCAGTTCGCTGGGGTCCCCAGATACGCAGTATTTT. This chain joins TRBV27 and TRBJ2-3; D gene ambiguous. V was pared by 4 bases and J by 4 bases, with 12 bases between. The CDR3 consists of 14 residues. CDR1 and CDR2 (germline): MNHEY, SMNVEV (reference sequence).

The V gene is TRBV15, the J gene TRBJ1-5; D is ambiguous. The CDR3 extends over 15 amino acids. Germline V gene lookup returns CDR1 LNHNV and CDR2 YYDKDF (reference sequence). The V end was cut by 5 bases, the J end by 4 bases, with 15 bases between. The CDR3 protein is CATSPRRVGNQPQHF. In DNA, the CDR3 is TGTGCCACCAGCCCGCGGAGGGTGGGGAATCAGCCCCAGCATTTT.

This clone was counted a few times. The chain couples TRBV19 to TRBJ1-5, with TRBD1 identical over 8 bases. Trimming removed 4 bases from V and 5 bases from J; junction bases left unmatched: 4. Per germline, CDR1 LNHDA and CDR2 SQIVND (reference sequence). This CDR3 spans 14 amino acids. CDR3 in DNA: TGTGCCAGTAGTACCACAGGGGGGTATCAGCCCCAGCATTTT. Protein: CASSTTGGYQPQHF.

The chain recombines TRBV7-7 with TRBJ2-6, with D hard to call. This CDR3 comprises 12 residues. Germline CDR1 reads SSHAT; CDR2 reads FNYEAQ (reference sequence). The CDR3 nucleotides are TGTGCTACCGATTCTGGGGCCAACGTCCTGACTTTC. As protein: CATDSGANVLTF.

This chain connects TRBV19 to TRBJ1-1; possible D gene TRBD1, 6 bases. The CDR3 sequence is 16 residues long. The germline CDR1 and CDR2 sequences are LNHDA and SQIVND (reference sequence). With 3 bases removed from V and 4 bases from J, the gap between germline ends came to 18 bases. CDR3 amino acids: CASSMGAGDSSTEAFF. CDR3 nucleotide sequence: TGTGCCAGTAGTATGGGGGCAGGGGATTCGTCCACTGAAGCTTTCTTT.

With regard to this clone: The germline gene is not matched at one end of the junction; a read error may be the cause. This sequence joins TRBV6-6 and TRBJ2-3, with TRBD2 as a possible D gene (6 bases). Germline loops: CDR1 MNHNY, CDR2 SVGAGI (reference sequence). The CDR3 loop spans 14 amino acids. The CDR3 protein is CANSPLAGTDTQYF. The CDR3 DNA reads as TGTGCCAACAGTCCCTTAGCGGGCACAGATACGCAGTATTTT.

The V and J genes are TRBV6-5 and TRBJ1-3, with D perhaps TRBD1 (6 bases). CDR1 and CDR2 from the germline V gene are MNHEY and SVGAGI. The V gene lost 6 bases and the J gene lost 4 bases, with 10 bases spanning the gap. The CDR3 length is 13 residues. The CDR3 loop is CASRTGSGNTIYF. CDR3 bases: TGTGCCAGCAGAACAGGGTCAGGAAACACCATATATTTT.

This clone was seen just once. CDR3 bases: TGTGCCAGCAGTGAAAACATCAATCAGCCCCAGCATTTT. This codes for CASSENINQPQHF. The chain is built from TRBV2 and TRBJ1-5; D gene uncertain. CDR3 length: 13 residues. Germline CDR1 and CDR2: SNHLY and FYNNEI. V lost 2 bases and J lost 3, with 5 bases in between.

V usage is TRBV2 and J usage is TRBJ2-7; 8 bases are a match to TRBD1. This CDR3 has 15 residues. V dropped 8 bases and J dropped 4; count of bases not matched to a gene: 13. CDR1 and CDR2 from the germline V gene are SNHLY and FYNNEI. The CDR3 here is CASEAAGGLPYEQYF. The CDR3 bases are TGTGCCAGCGAGGCGGCAGGGGGCCTGCCGTACGAGCAGTACTTC.

This chain joins TRBV6-4 and TRBJ2-7; D is ambiguous. Germline CDR1 and CDR2: MRHNA and SNTAGT. There are 14 residues in the CDR3. Trimming shortened V by 6 bases and J by 1 base, and 13 bases separated the two germline ends. CDR3 sequence reads: CASSPEVASYEQYF. DNA of the CDR3: TGTGCCAGCAGCCCGGAAGTTGCATCCTACGAGCAGTACTTC.

The chain couples TRBV7-2 to TRBJ2-1, with 7 bases lining up with TRBD1. The CDR3 has 17 amino acids. V lost 2 bases, J lost 14 bases, and 21 bases stayed unmatched. Germline lookup yields CDR1 SGHTA and CDR2 FQGNSA. In DNA form, the CDR3 reads TGTGCCAGCAGCTTAAGGCCCGCCGGACAGCTACAGGGGATTGAGTTCTTC. Translating it yields CASSLRPAGQLQGIEFF.